The T cell receptor (beta chain) under discussion was sequenced for a study of blood T cells in healthy people across ages. The study's findings and limits: Expanded clonotype shifts may have been confounded, as the donors had an unknown CMV status.

With a J-beta primer mix and a sample-barcoded 5' primer, a second PCR ran about 7 to 11 cycles. Each cDNA molecule carried a tag from a template-switch adaptor that contained 12 random nucleotides. TCRdb re-derived calls from the 5' RACE reads in MiXCR, one entry per CDR3 protein. The sample carries about 800,000 distinct CDR3 sequences, roughly 60% recorded once. A single count supports this clonotype. The antigen is undetermined. The germline V and J ends were trimmed by 7 bases and 9 bases, with 13 bases remaining between them. The CDR3 consists of 12 residues. Around 9.5 milliliters of peripheral blood were drawn from each donor.

The source material was blood. This receptor was obtained from a man younger than 45 in good health. V and J are TRBV12-3 or TRBV12-4 and TRBJ2-1; TRBD2 is a possible D gene (5 bases). CDR3 loop: CASTLLEGEQFF. In DNA form, the CDR3 reads TGTGCCAGCACCCTCTTAGAGGGTGAGCAGTTCTTC.